This TCR beta chain was identified in a study of OX40 agonist ivuxolimab in advanced cancers. Regarding the research as a whole: Ivuxolimab was an agonistic, fully human IgG2 monoclonal antibody directed against OX40 (CD134), a costimulatory receptor. A male proportion of almost 85% and a mean age of 60 years, ranging from roughly 23 to 90, were recorded for the dose-escalation cohort. Partial responses were achieved by three dose-escalation patients, of whom one had hepatocellular carcinoma and two had cutaneous melanoma. The paper describes the monotherapy dose-escalation part (N = 52 patients) of the phase I trial of ivuxolimab. Among the 52 dose-escalation patients, roughly 20 had hepatocellular carcinoma, around 15 melanoma, 9 renal cell carcinoma and 9 head and neck cancer. The point of sequencing TCRbeta in the periphery was to test whether ivuxolimab changed TCR sequence diversity and drove clonal T-cell expansion. Intravenous ivuxolimab was administered to patients every 2 weeks at six dose levels: 0.01, 0.1, 0.3, 1.5, 3 and 10 mg/kg. Prior anti-PD-1, anti-PD-L1 or anti-CTLA-4 therapy was permitted, and approximately 39% of dose-escalation patients had received checkpoint inhibitors. Study-level results and caveats: The antigen specificity of the clonally expanded peripheral T cells was not determined. Low levels of normalized T-cell clonal expansion were also seen in some patients who did not respond. In partial responders in the 0.1-3.0 mg/kg groups, normalized peripheral clonal expansion was found to be among the lowest, especially among CD8+ T cells. Clonal expansion of both CD4+ and CD8+ blood T cells was observed from baseline to week 6 at doses 0.1 to 3.0 mg/kg. After ivuxolimab, more expanded clones were found on average in CD8+ T cells than in CD4+ T cells.

Note on this clone: Its antigen has not been determined. No base-level quality is on record; no much larger clone is a single base apart.

Including the terminal cysteine and phenylalanine, the CDR3 comprises 15 residues. The retained sequence is limited to the CDR3, 45 bases, with the frame set at the first base. For CDR1 and CDR2, the germline V gene lists MDHEN and SYDVKM. The trim is 3 bases for V and 7 bases for J, with a gap of 17 bases between the germline ends. Patients with autoimmune disease history or receiving systemic immunosuppression were excluded from the trial. Peripheral blood for TCR sequencing was collected from all dose cohorts at baseline, on cycle 4 day 1, and on cycle 7 day 1. Samples came from an open-label, multicenter, first-in-human phase I dose-escalation trial of ivuxolimab. Adults with locally advanced or metastatic melanoma, renal cell, hepatocellular, or head and neck squamous cell carcinoma were enrolled in the trial. CD4+ and CD8+ T cells were sorted separately from peripheral blood before TCR sequencing.

To sequence the TCRbeta CDR3 region, genomic DNA was isolated from the sorted cells. The immunoSEQ Assay was used to sequence the TCRbeta CDR3 regions. TCRdb retrieved this table from immuneACCESS and kept in-frame rearrangements only. Not all clones are present; in checked studies, unresolved V genes account for under half, and no reason is known for the remainder. Here the sample has 39,000 or so clones; 86% occur a single time. The biggest ten clones account for about an eighth of the sample. This chain is built from TRBV28 and TRBJ2-3; no D gene is confidently identified. The sample in question was CD4+ or CD8+ T cells sorted from blood, obtained in a trial of the OX40 agonist ivuxolimab. This TCR was recovered from an adult with an advanced solid tumor such as melanoma, head and neck, liver or kidney cancer. The CDR3 protein: CASSFPRHLTHTQYF. The sequence in DNA is TGTGCCAGCAGTTTTCCGCGACACCTGACCCATACGCAGTATTTT.